Listed here are 30 T cell receptor beta chains from one sample, sequenced in a study of T cells in women clearing cervical HPV infection. The repertoire was sequenced with immunoSEQ multiplex PCR; TCRdb's copy has only in-frame clones and lacks some. This sample's table has around 30,000 clones. Sequencing input: blood buffy coat. The source of these receptors is a woman aged 18-69 years with a cervical HPV16 infection that either progressed to CIN3+ or cleared (not recorded which).

Turning to this clone: The read gets to within 3 residues of the CDR3 end, and the germline J gene fills in the rest. The gene calls are TRBV18 and TRBJ1-3; D is undetermined. The CDR3 consists of 14 residues. CDR1 and CDR2 (germline): KGHSH, LQKENI. The ends were cut back, 3 bases at V and 8 bases at J, with 14 bases in the middle. The CDR3 region is CASSPKGITHTIYF. CDR3 DNA (partial): TGTGCCAGCTCACCCAAGGGTATCACCCACACC.

About this clone itself: The CDR3 goes on 3 residues after the read ends, and that part is filled in from the germline J gene. The chain couples TRBV7-6 to TRBJ1-1, with D tentatively TRBD1 (5 bases). V lost 5 bases, J lost 4 bases, and 11 bases lay in between. The CDR3 length is 13 residues. Germline loops: CDR1 SGHVS, CDR2 FNYEAQ. Incomplete CDR3 DNA: TGTGCCAGCAGCCCAAGTGGGGCCACTGAA. Encoded protein: CASSPSGATE. The whole CDR3 is CASSPSGATEAFF.

Turning to this clone: The observed sequence ends 3 residues before the CDR3 terminus, with the missing tail filled in from the germline J gene. This rearrangement joins TRBV15 to TRBJ2-7, with unresolved D. Germline lookup yields CDR1 LNHNV and CDR2 YYDKDF (reference sequence). Trimming removed 0 bases at V and 1 base at J, with 7 bases between. This CDR3 spans 14 amino acids. CDR3 loop: CATSRETDSYEQYF. The sequenced CDR3 bases are TGTGCCACCAGCAGAGAGACTGATTCCTACGAG.

As for this clone: The read ends 3 residues early relative to the CDR3; the germline J gene fills the gap. The chain has TRBV20-1 and TRBJ1-2, with 11 bases fitting TRBD1. CDR1 and CDR2 (germline): DFQATT, SNEGSKA (reference sequence). The CDR3 totals 15 residues. The CDR3 reads CSARDRGRGLEGYTF. Partial CDR3 DNA: TGCAGTGCTAGGGACAGGGGGCGCGGTTTGGAAGGC.

Of note for this clone: The CDR3 end falls 3 residues outside the read, so it is completed with the germline J gene. V is TRBV5-5 and J is TRBJ1-1; 7 bases fit TRBD1. Trimming cost V 2 bases and J 1 base; bases outside gene matches: 5. This CDR3 has 15 amino acids. Germline lookup yields CDR1 SGHKS and CDR2 YYEKEE (reference sequence). CDR3 DNA, as far as it was read: TGTGCCAGCAGCTTACTGGGACAGACGAACACTGAA. Its translation is CASSLLGQTNTE. The CDR3 as a whole reads CASSLLGQTNTEAFF.

On this clone: The CDR3 end is not reached by the read, which stops 3 residues before it; the germline J gene fills it in. The V and J genes are TRBV7-2 and TRBJ2-3, with 8 positions matching TRBD2. Looked up from germline, CDR1 is SGHTA and CDR2 is FQGNSA. The CDR3 runs to 14 residues. The V gene end was trimmed by 2 bases and the J gene end by 5 bases; junction bases not matched to a gene: 3. The CDR3 region is CASSLYAGGDTQYF. The CDR3 bases that were read are TGTGCCAGCAGCTTATACGCGGGAGGAGATACG.

Worth noting for this clone: The read halts 3 residues ahead of the CDR3 end, with the missing end drawn from the germline J gene. The chain carries TRBV5-1 and TRBJ1-2; the D gene is possibly TRBD1 (5 bases). Trimming pared 3 bases from V and 2 bases from J, leaving 11 bases between. The germline V gene encodes CDR1 SGHRS and CDR2 YFSETQ. This CDR3 region has 14 residues. The DNA read from the CDR3 is TGCGCCAGCAGCTCCTTGACAGAAAACTATGGC. Its protein is CASSSLTENYG. The whole CDR3 is CASSSLTENYGYTF.

Comment on this clone: Read sequence stops 3 residues before the CDR3 end, and the germline J gene provides the missing end. V and J are TRBV2 and TRBJ2-7, with D possibly being TRBD2 (6 bases). The V and J ends lost 3 bases and 5 bases respectively, with 14 bases between them. This CDR3 comprises 14 residues. Germline values: CDR1 SNHLY, CDR2 FYNNEI. CDR3 DNA, as far as it was read: TGTGCCAGCAGTGATCGGGGGTATAGCCACGAG. This translates into CASSDRGYSHE. The whole CDR3 protein is CASSDRGYSHEQYF.

Details on this clone: The read is 3 residues too short to cover the CDR3 end, so that end is filled in from the germline J gene. V and J are TRBV5-1 and TRBJ2-4, with 9 positions matching TRBD1. The CDR3 has 14 residues. CDR1 is SGHRS, CDR2 YFSETQ, per germline. Trimming removed 4 bases from V and 9 bases from J; junction bases left unmatched: 8. The CDR3 bases that were read are TGCGCCAGCAGCGGCCGGGACAGGGATGGCATT. Protein product: CASSGRDRDGI. The CDR3 reads in full as CASSGRDRDGIQYF.

As to this clone: The read finishes 3 residues shy of the CDR3 end, and the germline J gene is used to complete it. V is TRBV7-6 and J is TRBJ2-7; a possible D gene is TRBD1 (6 bases). CDR3 length: 15 residues. Germline-derived CDR1 and CDR2 are SGHVS and FNYEAQ. The germline V and J ends were trimmed by 1 base and 3 bases, with 13 bases remaining between them. This chain's CDR3 is CASSLGGLVVYEQYF. CDR3 DNA (partial): TGTGCCAGCAGCTTAGGGGGGCTAGTAGTCTACGAG.

In regard to this clone: The read ends 3 residues early relative to the CDR3; the germline J gene fills the gap. This rearrangement joins TRBV2 to TRBJ1-6; possibly TRBD1 for D (5 bases). CDR1 SNHLY and CDR2 FYNNEI come from the germline V gene. The CDR3 consists of 14 residues. Trimming removed 6 bases at V and 7 bases at J, with 13 bases between. The sequenced CDR3 bases are TGTGCCAGCAGGCAGGGAGAAATAAATTCACCC. Its protein product is CASRQGEINSP. The complete CDR3 protein is CASRQGEINSPLHF.

In regard to this clone: Read coverage stops 3 residues before the CDR3 terminus; the germline J gene supplies the remainder. This chain connects TRBV19 to TRBJ2-7; 9 bases fit TRBD2. V lost 3 bases and J lost 5; bases outside the gene matches: 8. CDR1 and CDR2 (germline): LNHDA, SQIVND (reference sequence). This CDR3 region has 15 residues. The CDR3 DNA, read in part, is TGTGCCAGTAGTATTATGGCTAGCGGGAACCACGAG. Amino acid sequence: CASSIMASGNHE. The whole CDR3 sequence reads CASSIMASGNHEQYF.

A remark on this clone: The CDR3 extends 3 residues past the end of the read, so its final part is completed from the germline J gene. The chain combines TRBV25-1 with TRBJ2-5, with 8 nucleotides matching TRBD2. This CDR3 has 16 residues. The V and J ends lost 2 bases and 1 base, in that order; junction bases with no gene match: 6. In germline, CDR1 is MGHDK, CDR2 SYGVNS. Partial CDR3 DNA: TGTGCCAGCAGTGAAAATAGCGGGGAACCCCAAGAGACC. Protein sequence: CASSENSGEPQET. In full, the CDR3 reads CASSENSGEPQETQYF.

Regarding this clone: The CDR3 is cut off 3 residues early in the read; its end comes from the germline J gene. This rearrangement joins TRBV28 to TRBJ1-2, with TRBD1 identical over 8 bases. The CDR3 sequence is 13 residues long. Germline V gives CDR1 MDHEN, CDR2 SYDVKM. Incomplete CDR3 DNA: TGTGCCAGCAGTCTTGGACAGGGCGGAGGC. It encodes CASSLGQGGG. The whole CDR3 region reads CASSLGQGGGYTF.

Of note for this clone: The read terminates 3 residues before the CDR3 end, so the remaining end is supplied by the germline J gene. The V gene is TRBV4-1, the J gene TRBJ2-2; 10 nucleotides line up with TRBD2. The CDR3 length is 16 residues. After removal of 1 base from V and 1 base from J, the junction contained 0 bases not matched to a gene. Looked up from germline, CDR1 is MGHRA and CDR2 is YSYEKL. The part of the CDR3 DNA that was read is TGCGCCAGCAGCCAAGGACTAGCGGGGAACACCGGGGAG. This encodes CASSQGLAGNTGE. The whole CDR3 protein reads CASSQGLAGNTGELFF.

As for this clone: The CDR3 is cut off 3 residues early in the read; its end comes from the germline J gene. The chain is built from TRBV12-3 or TRBV12-4 and TRBJ1-4; the match to TRBD1 covers 7 bases. The CDR3 spans 14 residues. The J segment lost 7 bases and the V segment lost 6 bases, leaving 8 bases of the junction unmatched. The CDR3 is CASSRGGAGEKLFF. Incomplete CDR3 DNA: TGTGCCAGCAGCAGAGGGGGCGCGGGTGAAAAA.

Concerning this clone: The read stops 3 residues short of the end of the CDR3; the missing end is completed from the germline J gene. The rearrangement joins TRBV20-1 to TRBJ2-1, with 8 bases matching TRBD2. Germline trimming cut 3 bases from V and 8 bases from J; bases unmatched to any gene: 6. The CDR3 loop spans 13 amino acids. The V gene's germline CDR1 is DFQATT and CDR2 SNEGSKA (reference sequence). The CDR3 here is CSARSAGGYEQFF. The CDR3 DNA, read in part, is TGCAGTGCTAGGTCCGCGGGAGGATATGAG.

On this clone: Coverage ceases 3 residues before the CDR3 finishes, and the germline J gene fills in the end. The chain couples TRBV5-1 to TRBJ1-4; no clear D. V gave up 0 bases and J gave up 0 bases, with 6 bases separating them. The CDR3 consists of 15 residues. Germline CDR1 reads SGHRS; CDR2 reads YFSETQ. The part of the CDR3 DNA that was read is TGCGCCAGCAGCTTGGGGAGGGCAACTAATGAAAAA. Protein: CASSLGRATNEK. In full, the CDR3 reads CASSLGRATNEKLFF.

Remarks on this clone: The CDR3 end lies 3 residues beyond the end of the read and is filled in from the germline J gene. The chain carries TRBV2 and TRBJ2-1; 9 bases fit TRBD1. Trimming at V came to 7 bases and at J to 4 bases, leaving 8 bases not matched to a gene. This CDR3 is built from 15 residues. The germline gives CDR1 SNHLY, CDR2 FYNNEI. CDR3 amino acids: CASTFDRGAYNEQFF. CDR3 DNA (partial): TGTGCCAGCACGTTCGACAGGGGGGCTTACAATGAG.

Worth noting for this clone: The CDR3 is cut off 3 residues early in the read; its end comes from the germline J gene. The genes are TRBV6-2 or TRBV6-3 and TRBJ2-7; 9 bases line up with TRBD2. The V segment lost 8 bases and the J segment 2 bases; nucleotides outside the gene matches: 7. The CDR3 is made up of 14 amino acids. Germline V gene lookup returns CDR1 MNHEY and CDR2 SVGEGT. Incomplete CDR3 DNA: TGTGCCAGCTGCACGACTAGCGGTACCTACGAG. Its translation: CASCTTSGTYE. The entire CDR3 protein reads CASCTTSGTYEQYF.

In the case of this clone: Sequencing ends 3 residues short of the CDR3 end; the germline J gene provides the rest. The chain carries TRBV29-1 and TRBJ2-5; D call uncertain. The CDR3 runs to 13 residues. V lost 1 base and J 4 bases, leaving 10 bases between the germline ends. Germline V gene data show CDR1 as SQVTM and CDR2 as ANQGSEA. The covered CDR3 bases are TGCAGCGTTGAAGGGCAGGTAGGAGAGACC. It specifies CSVEGQVGET. The whole CDR3 sequence is CSVEGQVGETQYF.

Turning to this clone: From the germline J gene comes the end of the CDR3, since the read stops 3 residues before it. The chain carries TRBV4-1 and TRBJ1-4; 9 nucleotides agree with TRBD1. V was clipped by 2 bases and J by 7 bases; unmatched bases: 5. CDR1 MGHRA and CDR2 YSYEKL come from the germline V gene. The CDR3 covers 15 residues. This chain's CDR3 is CASSQNRDRAEKLFF. Partial CDR3 DNA: TGCGCCAGCAGCCAAAACCGGGACAGGGCTGAAAAA.

This clone is medium-sized by frequency. CDR3 residues: CSVDSPNTGELFF. The part of the CDR3 DNA that was read is TGCAGCGTTGACAGTCCGAACACCGGGGAG. This chain links TRBV29-1 with TRBJ2-2; no definite D call. The read is 3 residues too short to cover the CDR3 end, so that end is filled in from the germline J gene. CDR3 length: 13 amino acids. CDR1 and CDR2 from the germline V gene are SQVTM and ANQGSEA. The ends were cut back, 3 bases at V and 0 bases at J, with 5 bases in the middle.

The sequenced CDR3 bases are TGTGCCTGGGGAAAAGCGGGATACACCGGGGAG. It specifies CAWGKAGYTGE. The whole CDR3 is CAWGKAGYTGELFF. The chain employs TRBV30 and TRBJ2-2; 7 nucleotides match TRBD2. Coverage ceases 3 residues before the CDR3 finishes, and the germline J gene fills in the end. The CDR3 totals 14 residues. The V segment lost 5 bases and the J segment 3 bases; nucleotides outside the gene matches: 6. From germline, CDR1 is GTSNPN and CDR2 SVGIG (reference sequence).

With regard to this clone: The read ends 3 residues before the CDR3 terminus; that terminus is restored from the germline J gene. The chain joins TRBV18 to TRBJ2-2, with D maybe TRBD2 (6 bases). The germline V gene has CDR1 KGHSH and CDR2 LQKENI. V was pared by 4 bases and J by 6 bases, with 18 bases between. The CDR3 is 16 residues long. The CDR3 protein is CASSQTGEDGAGELFF. The covered CDR3 bases are TGTGCCAGCTCACAAACCGGGGAGGATGGCGCCGGGGAG.

As regards this clone: Read coverage stops 3 residues before the CDR3 terminus; the germline J gene supplies the remainder. V usage is TRBV20-1 and J usage is TRBJ2-1, with TRBD2 identical over 11 bases. CDR1 DFQATT and CDR2 SNEGSKA come from the germline V gene (reference sequence). The trim removed 8 bases at V and 7 bases at J, leaving 10 bases unmatched. The CDR3 covers 14 residues. The CDR3 loop reads CSPVAGGGVNEQFF. CDR3 DNA, as far as it was read: TGCAGTCCAGTAGCGGGAGGGGGGGTTAATGAG.

Comment on this clone: The read is 3 residues too short to cover the CDR3 end, so that end is filled in from the germline J gene. The chain employs TRBV5-6 and TRBJ2-7; TRBD2 agrees at 9 bases. Germline values: CDR1 SGHDT, CDR2 YYEEEE. The CDR3 covers 14 residues. Unmatched junction bases numbered 3, after V lost 0 bases and J lost 5 bases. CDR3 region: CASSLGLAAHEQYF. The sequenced CDR3 bases are TGTGCCAGCAGCTTGGGACTAGCGGCCCACGAG.

As regards this clone: Read coverage stops 3 residues before the CDR3 terminus; the germline J gene supplies the remainder. The rearrangement uses TRBV12-3 or TRBV12-4 and TRBJ2-7, with 7 bases that match TRBD2. With V trimmed by 6 bases and J by 5 bases, 4 bases remained unmatched. This CDR3 contains 12 residues. This CDR3 reads CASSRLAHEQYF. The sequenced CDR3 bases are TGTGCCAGCAGCCGACTAGCCCACGAG.

A note on this clone: The sequence runs out 3 residues before the end of the CDR3; the remainder is reconstructed from the germline J gene. The chain joins TRBV20-1 to TRBJ2-1; D possibly corresponds to TRBD2 (6 bases). V lost 3 bases and J lost 4, with 7 bases in between. This CDR3 spans 12 amino acids. The germline gives CDR1 DFQATT, CDR2 SNEGSKA (reference sequence). The CDR3 sequence: CSASGGYNEQFF. The CDR3 bases that were read are TGCAGTGCTAGCGGGGGTTACAATGAG.

Turning to this clone: The sequenced fragment ends 3 residues before the CDR3 boundary, so the rest is inferred from the germline J gene. The chain combines TRBV30 with TRBJ1-2; tentative D call: TRBD1 (6 bases). The CDR3 has 17 amino acids. Trimming stripped 4 bases from V and 1 base from J, with 22 bases between. Germline V gene sequence: CDR1 GTSNPN, CDR2 SVGIG (reference sequence). The CDR3 loop reads CAWTRFSRGGRNYGYTF. The sequenced CDR3 bases are TGTGCCTGGACCCGCTTCAGCAGGGGAGGACGTAACTATGGC.